This passage covers 17 T cell receptor beta chains from one sample sequenced in a study of Graves' ophthalmopathy and Graves' hyperthyroidism. TCR beta CDR3 regions were amplified from RNA transcripts. Second-round multiplex PCR followed a first-round RT-PCR using HTBI primers. MiXCR was run by TCRdb on the multiplex PCR reads, yielding one entry per CDR3 protein. The data show about 660,000 distinct CDR3 sequences, with roughly 39% seen just once and around 3.3% held by the top ten. Sequenced material: peripheral blood. The receptor set was obtained from an adult man with Graves' ophthalmopathy.

In its sample, this clonotype was seen many times. The J gene is TRBJ1-1, the V gene TRBV6-1; D uncertain. Germline assignment: CDR1 MNHNS and CDR2 SASEGT. The CDR3 spans 14 residues. V gave up 0 bases and J gave up 3 bases, with 8 bases separating them. This CDR3 reads CASSEALQYTEAFF. The CDR3 nucleotides read TGTGCCAGCAGTGAAGCGCTACAGTACACTGAAGCTTTCTTT.

This clonotype appeared many times. The V and J genes are TRBV9 and TRBJ1-5, with a possible D match to TRBD1 (6 bases). V lost 0 bases, J lost 4 bases, and 11 bases lay in between. Germline V gene lookup returns CDR1 SGDLS and CDR2 YYNGEE. The CDR3 extends over 15 amino acids. The CDR3 is CASSVEDRWNQPQHF. In DNA, the CDR3 is TGTGCCAGCAGCGTAGAGGACAGATGGAATCAGCCCCAGCATTTT.

This clonotype was recorded a few times. Being one base from a much bigger clone, this may be a read error. This chain uses TRBV7-2 with TRBJ1-6; D perhaps matches TRBD1 (6 bases). V gave up 5 bases and J gave up 9 bases, with 17 bases separating them. Germline V CDR1 and CDR2: SGHTA, FQGNSA. The CDR3 is made up of 15 amino acids. CDR3: CASSPAPGALSPLHF. The CDR3 region has the DNA TGTGCCAGCAGCCCGGCCCCAGGGGCTCTTTCACCCCTCCACTTT.

This clonotype was observed many times. The chain couples TRBV29-1 to TRBJ1-2; D perhaps matches TRBD1 (5 bases). With 6 bases removed from V and 4 bases from J, the gap between germline ends came to 18 bases. Per the germline V gene, CDR1 is SQVTM and CDR2 is ANQGSEA. CDR3 size: 14 residues. The CDR3, as DNA: TGCAGCGTGCCCCCGGGGCCACCCGTCTATGGCTACACCTTC. It codes for CSVPPGPPVYGYTF.

This clonotype has ten or more counts. V gene TRBV20-1 combines with J gene TRBJ2-5; 8 nucleotides line up with TRBD2. After removal of 5 bases from V and 5 bases from J, the junction contained 10 bases not matched to a gene. This CDR3 region has 14 residues. Per germline, CDR1 DFQATT and CDR2 SNEGSKA (reference sequence). The CDR3 coding sequence is TGCAGTGCTCCGCGAGCGGGGGTCGATGAGACCCAGTACTTC. Translation: CSAPRAGVDETQYF.

This clonotype came up once. This chain uses TRBV29-1 with TRBJ2-5, with D hard to call. Per germline, CDR1 SQVTM and CDR2 ANQGSEA. V shed 8 bases and J shed 0 bases, with 13 bases lying between them. The CDR3 runs to 13 residues. CDR3 protein: CSLPGYNQETQYF. In nucleotides, the CDR3 is TGCAGCCTCCCGGGTTACAACCAAGAGACCCAGTACTTC.

The chain uses TRBV15 and TRBJ2-1, with 10 bases fitting TRBD2. CDR1 is LNHNV, CDR2 YYDKDF, per germline (reference sequence). V shed 0 bases and J 5 bases; nucleotides not matched to a gene: 10. This CDR3 contains 18 residues. The CDR3 is CATSRDRGASGSNNEQFF. CDR3 in DNA: TGTGCCACCAGCAGAGATCGAGGGGCTAGCGGGAGTAACAATGAGCAGTTCTTC.

This clonotype was picked up one time. At one end the junction does not follow the germline gene, possibly because of a read error. The chain has TRBV7-9 and TRBJ1-5; 7 bases match TRBD1. From germline, CDR1 is SEHNR and CDR2 FQNEAQ (reference sequence). The CDR3 runs 15 residues. The CDR3 sequence is CASSPQGTGNQPQHF. In DNA, the CDR3 is TGCGCCAGCAGCCCCCAGGGGACAGGCAATCAGCCCCAGCATTTT.

The V call is TRBV15, the J call TRBJ2-7, with D tentatively TRBD2 (6 bases). Deletions cut 0 bases from V and 7 bases from J, with 10 bases between. Germline V gene sequence: CDR1 LNHNV, CDR2 YYDKDF (reference sequence). CDR3 length: 13 amino acids. The CDR3 reads CATSRDISGEQYF. CDR3 nucleotides: TGTGCCACCAGCAGAGATATCAGCGGGGAGCAGTACTTC. The entire variable domain, with the rest obtained from reference TRBV15 and TRBJ2-7, is as follows: DAMVIQNPRYQVTQFGKPVTLSCSQTLNHNVMYWYQQKSSQAPKLLFHYYDKDFNNEADTPDNFQSRRPNTSFCFLDIRSPGLGDTAMYLCATSRDISGEQYFGPGTRLTVT.

This clonotype was detected many times. The rearrangement links TRBV20-1 to TRBJ1-1, with TRBD1 identical over 7 bases. With 6 bases clipped from V and 5 bases from J, the junction kept 6 bases outside the gene matches. This CDR3 is built from 12 residues. Per germline, CDR1 DFQATT and CDR2 SNEGSKA (reference sequence). The CDR3 here is CSATTGVTEAFF. In DNA, the CDR3 is TGCAGTGCCACCACAGGGGTGACTGAAGCTTTCTTT.

Only one count was recorded for this clonotype. The V and J genes are TRBV25-1 and TRBJ2-1; TRBD2 matches 8 bases. This CDR3 contains 16 residues. The germline V gene has CDR1 MGHDK and CDR2 SYGVNS. Trimming cost V 6 bases and J 4 bases; bases outside gene matches: 11. This CDR3 reads CASSPWGAGGYNEQFF. CDR3 sequence (DNA): TGTGCCAGCAGCCCCTGGGGCGCGGGAGGATACAATGAGCAGTTCTTC.

On this clonotype: Being one base from a much bigger clone, this may be a read error. The chain combines TRBV10-3 with TRBJ1-2, with 9 bases that match TRBD1. CDR3 length: 17 amino acids. V shed 6 bases, J shed 4 bases, and the junction held 15 bases outside the gene matches. CDR1 and CDR2 from the germline V gene are ENHRY and SYGVKD. The CDR3 nucleotides are TGTGCCATCAGCTCTGCAGGAGGACAGGGGAGAGGCTATGGCTACACCTTC. Encoded protein: CAISSAGGQGRGYGYTF.

V and J are TRBV10-3 and TRBJ1-4; possibly TRBD1 for D (5 bases). The germline CDR1 and CDR2 sequences are ENHRY and SYGVKD. The CDR3 length is 15 residues. With 5 bases removed from V and 6 bases from J, the gap between germline ends came to 16 bases. CDR3 residues: CAISLGTARHEKLFF. CDR3 DNA sequence: TGTGCCATCAGTCTCGGGACGGCCCGGCATGAAAAACTGTTTTTT.

The chain uses TRBV19 and TRBJ1-1; tentative D call: TRBD1 (5 bases). Trimming pared 7 bases from V and 1 base from J, leaving 16 bases between. This CDR3 is built from 15 residues. Germline loops: CDR1 LNHDA, CDR2 SQIVND (reference sequence). The CDR3 DNA is TGTGCCAGTACCCAGGGATGGTACCAGAACACTGAAGCTTTCTTT. Protein: CASTQGWYQNTEAFF.

This clonotype appeared a few times. This rearrangement joins TRBV15 to TRBJ2-3, with D maybe TRBD2 (5 bases). The germline gives CDR1 LNHNV, CDR2 YYDKDF (reference sequence). The CDR3 is made up of 15 amino acids. Trimming stripped 1 base from V and 5 bases from J, with 13 bases between. The DNA for the CDR3 is TGTGCCACCAGCAGAGCTTCTTCGGGGATAGATACGCAGTATTTT. It codes for CATSRASSGIDTQYF.

This chain connects TRBV2 to TRBJ1-1, with 8 positions matching TRBD1. The germline gives CDR1 SNHLY, CDR2 FYNNEI. CDR3 length: 15 residues. The V and J ends lost 6 bases and 6 bases, in that order; junction bases with no gene match: 12. The CDR3 loop reads CASRVPGTGWAEAFF. The CDR3 nucleotides are TGTGCCAGCAGGGTACCCGGGACAGGTTGGGCTGAAGCTTTCTTT.

This clonotype was counted ten times or more. The V call is TRBV12-3 or TRBV12-4, the J call TRBJ1-5; TRBD1 matches 9 bases. V lost 5 bases and J lost 6; bases outside the gene matches: 5. CDR3 length: 14 residues. The CDR3 nucleotides are TGTGCCAGCAGTGCATTGACAGGGGGTCAGCCCCAGCATTTT. It yields the protein CASSALTGGQPQHF.